This is a list of T cell receptor beta chains from one sample in a study of cytomegalovirus exposure and HLA in healthy donors. Sequenced by immunoSEQ multiplex PCR; TCRdb stores in-frame clones only, minus some. The sample lists 150,000 to 250,000 clones; 82% were seen once. The source material was PBMCs. Every receptor here comes from a woman in her forties or fifties in good health and CMV-seropositive. CDR3s include the opening cysteine and the closing phenylalanine or tryptophan. Each record gives: clone size, V gene, J gene, D gene, CDR3 DNA, CDR3 protein. D genes are given only for firm matches. Expanded clones get a size class; other rows say once, few or many, or leave the size out.

clone_size: .
v_call: TRBV18
j_call: TRBJ2-1
d_call: .
cdr3_nt: TGTGCCAGCTCTTCCTCCGGGGTGTACAATGAGCAGTTCTTC
cdr3_aa: CASSSSGVYNEQFF

clone_size: once
v_call: TRBV7-9
j_call: TRBJ1-4
d_call: .
cdr3_nt: TGTGCCAGCAGCCTAGGGCAACAGGTCAATGAAAAACTGTTTTTT
cdr3_aa: CASSLGQQVNEKLFF

clone_size: .
v_call: TRBV29-1
j_call: TRBJ1-2
d_call: .
cdr3_nt: TGCAGCGTTTTGCGGGGGCAGCACTATGGCTACACCTTC
cdr3_aa: CSVLRGQHYGYTF

clone_size: .
v_call: TRBV6-5
j_call: TRBJ2-5
d_call: TRBD2
cdr3_nt: TGTGCCAGCAGAACTCTAGCGGGAGGGAAGACCCAGTACTTC
cdr3_aa: CASRTLAGGKTQYF

clone_size: .
v_call: TRBV18
j_call: TRBJ2-3
d_call: .
cdr3_nt: TGTGCCAGCTCCCCAGCGGTCGGGTCCAGCACAGATACGCAGTATTTT
cdr3_aa: CASSPAVGSSTDTQYF

clone_size: .
v_call: TRBV27
j_call: TRBJ2-1
d_call: .
cdr3_nt: TGTGCCAGCGGGGGCCCGAGGCACAATGAGCAGTTCTTC
cdr3_aa: CASGGPRHNEQFF

clone_size: .
v_call: TRBV6-6
j_call: TRBJ1-6
d_call: .
cdr3_nt: TGTGCCAGCACCCCCGTGATTAGTTCACCCCTCCACTTT
cdr3_aa: CASTPVISSPLHF

clone_size: .
v_call: TRBV5-1
j_call: TRBJ2-7
d_call: TRBD2
cdr3_nt: TGCGCCAGCAGCTCCACTAGCGGGGGGCGAACAAGGCAAAACGAGCAGTACTTC
cdr3_aa: CASSSTSGGRTRQNEQYF

clone_size: .
v_call: TRBV7-3
j_call: TRBJ2-6
d_call: TRBD1
cdr3_nt: TGTGCCAGCAGCTGGACAGGGGGCGCAGGGGCCAACGTCCTGACTTTC
cdr3_aa: CASSWTGGAGANVLTF

clone_size: .
v_call: TRBV25-1
j_call: TRBJ2-2
d_call: .
cdr3_nt: TGTGCCAGCAGTGAATTTCCAACAGGGAACACCGGGGAGCTGTTTTTT
cdr3_aa: CASSEFPTGNTGELFF

clone_size: .
v_call: TRBV7-4
j_call: TRBJ2-5
d_call: .
cdr3_nt: TGTGCCAGCAAGGGTTCTAGCCCCCGTCCCCAGTACTTC
cdr3_aa: CASKGSSPRPQYF

clone_size: .
v_call: TRBV11-2
j_call: TRBJ1-4
d_call: TRBD1
cdr3_nt: TGTGCCAGCAGCAGACGACAGGGCGTACGGGAAAAACTGTTTTTT
cdr3_aa: CASSRRQGVREKLFF

clone_size: few
v_call: TRBV5-1
j_call: TRBJ1-2
d_call: TRBD1
cdr3_nt: TGCGCCAGCAGCCGGGACAGTCCGGGTGGCTACACCTTC
cdr3_aa: CASSRDSPGGYTF

clone_size: .
v_call: TRBV19
j_call: TRBJ2-2
d_call: .
cdr3_nt: TGTGCCAGTAGTATGGAAGGCTTAGCCCGCCCCGGGGAGCTGTTTTTT
cdr3_aa: CASSMEGLARPGELFF

clone_size: .
v_call: TRBV7-9
j_call: TRBJ1-1
d_call: TRBD1
cdr3_nt: TGTGCCAGCAGCTTCACAAGGACAGGGGGGACCACTGAAGCTTTCTTT
cdr3_aa: CASSFTRTGGTTEAFF

clone_size: .
v_call: TRBV19
j_call: TRBJ2-2
d_call: TRBD1
cdr3_nt: TGTGCCAGTATGGGGTCCGGGACAGTCAACACCGGGGAGCTGTTTTTT
cdr3_aa: CASMGSGTVNTGELFF

clone_size: .
v_call: TRBV7-3
j_call: TRBJ2-3
d_call: TRBD2
cdr3_nt: TGTGCCAGCAGCCCCCAGCGGGGAGGAGCAGATACGCAGTATTTT
cdr3_aa: CASSPQRGGADTQYF

clone_size: once
v_call: TRBV20-1
j_call: TRBJ2-5
d_call: TRBD1
cdr3_nt: TGCAGTGCCGCAGGGGGCGAGACCCAGTACTTC
cdr3_aa: CSAAGGETQYF

clone_size: .
v_call: TRBV18
j_call: TRBJ1-5
d_call: .
cdr3_nt: TGTGCCAGCTCACCATCAGGGAATCAGCCCCAGCATTTT
cdr3_aa: CASSPSGNQPQHF

clone_size: .
v_call: TRBV10-2
j_call: TRBJ2-7
d_call: TRBD2
cdr3_nt: TGCGCCAGCCGGTCGAGCGGGGGGGCAGGAGAGCAGTACTTC
cdr3_aa: CASRSSGGAGEQYF

clone_size: once
v_call: TRBV18
j_call: TRBJ1-2
d_call: TRBD1
cdr3_nt: TGTGCCAGCTCACCGCGGCAGGGGGAAGGCTACACCTTC
cdr3_aa: CASSPRQGEGYTF

clone_size: .
v_call: TRBV25-1
j_call: TRBJ2-4
d_call: .
cdr3_nt: TGTGCCAGCAGTGAATATGGGCAGGGTGACAGTCAGTACTTC
cdr3_aa: CASSEYGQGDSQYF

clone_size: .
v_call: TRBV28
j_call: TRBJ2-3
d_call: .
cdr3_nt: TGTGCCAGCAGTTGGGCAGGTATGGAAGATACGCAGTATTTT
cdr3_aa: CASSWAGMEDTQYF

clone_size: .
v_call: TRBV28
j_call: TRBJ1-5
d_call: .
cdr3_nt: TGTGCCAGCAGGCTAGGGGGTTTTAGCAATCAGCCCCAGCATTTT
cdr3_aa: CASRLGGFSNQPQHF

clone_size: .
v_call: TRBV7-9
j_call: TRBJ2-3
d_call: .
cdr3_nt: TGTTCCAGCAGCTTTGGGGCACAGTCTAGCACAGATACGCAGTATTTT
cdr3_aa: CSSSFGAQSSTDTQYF

clone_size: .
v_call: TRBV19
j_call: TRBJ2-7
d_call: .
cdr3_nt: TGTGCCAGTAGTATAGCCCCGGGAAGCTCCTACGAGCAGTACTTC
cdr3_aa: CASSIAPGSSYEQYF

clone_size: .
v_call: TRBV25-1
j_call: TRBJ2-2
d_call: TRBD1
cdr3_nt: TGTGCCAGTGGGACAGGGGAGACCGGGGAGCTGTTTTTT
cdr3_aa: CASGTGETGELFF

clone_size: .
v_call: TRBV19
j_call: TRBJ2-7
d_call: TRBD1
cdr3_nt: TGTGCCAGTAGTATCAGGGGGCCCTCTTACGAGCAGTACTTC
cdr3_aa: CASSIRGPSYEQYF

clone_size: once
v_call: TRBV19
j_call: TRBJ1-1
d_call: .
cdr3_nt: TGTGCCAGTCAACCTACGTGGAACACTGAAGCTTTCTTT
cdr3_aa: CASQPTWNTEAFF

clone_size: .
v_call: TRBV7-9
j_call: TRBJ2-3
d_call: TRBD2
cdr3_nt: TGTGCCAGCAGCCGGATAGCGGGGGGCCCTAGCACAGATACGCAGTATTTT
cdr3_aa: CASSRIAGGPSTDTQYF

clone_size: .
v_call: TRBV19
j_call: TRBJ2-5
d_call: TRBD2
cdr3_nt: TGTGCCAGTAGTCCCCGGAGACTAGCGGGGGGACGGGAGACCCAGTACTTC
cdr3_aa: CASSPRRLAGGRETQYF

clone_size: few
v_call: TRBV13
j_call: TRBJ2-3
d_call: TRBD1
cdr3_nt: TGTGCCAGCACGACAGGGGATACGCAGTATTTT
cdr3_aa: CASTTGDTQYF

clone_size: .
v_call: TRBV5-1
j_call: TRBJ1-1
d_call: .
cdr3_nt: TGCGCCAGCAGCTTGGCGGGTAGGAACACTGAAGCTTTCTTT
cdr3_aa: CASSLAGRNTEAFF

clone_size: .
v_call: TRBV5-5
j_call: TRBJ2-7
d_call: TRBD1
cdr3_nt: TGTGCCAGCAGCTCGGGACAGGGTTTGGACGAGCAGTACTTC
cdr3_aa: CASSSGQGLDEQYF

clone_size: .
v_call: TRBV4-1
j_call: TRBJ2-1
d_call: TRBD2
cdr3_nt: TGCGCCAGCACGGGGACTAGCGGGGGGGCATACAATGAGCAGTTCTTC
cdr3_aa: CASTGTSGGAYNEQFF

clone_size: .
v_call: TRBV6-1
j_call: TRBJ1-2
d_call: TRBD1
cdr3_nt: TGTGCCAGCAGTGATCAGACAGGGAGCTATGGCTACACCTTC
cdr3_aa: CASSDQTGSYGYTF